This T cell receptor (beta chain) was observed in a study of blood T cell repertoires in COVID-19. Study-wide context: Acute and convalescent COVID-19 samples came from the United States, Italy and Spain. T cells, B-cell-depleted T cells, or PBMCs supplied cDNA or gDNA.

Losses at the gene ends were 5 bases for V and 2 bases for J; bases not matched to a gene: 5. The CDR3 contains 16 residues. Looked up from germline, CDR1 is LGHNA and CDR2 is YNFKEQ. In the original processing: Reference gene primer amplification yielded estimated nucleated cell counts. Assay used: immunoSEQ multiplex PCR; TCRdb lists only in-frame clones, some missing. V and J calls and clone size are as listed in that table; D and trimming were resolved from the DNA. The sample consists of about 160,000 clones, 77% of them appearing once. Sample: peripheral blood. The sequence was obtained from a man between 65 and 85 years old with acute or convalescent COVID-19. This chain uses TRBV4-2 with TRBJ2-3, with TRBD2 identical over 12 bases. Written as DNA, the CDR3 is TGTGCCAGCAGCTCTCGACTAGCGGGAGACACAGATACGCAGTATTTT. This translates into CASSSRLAGDTDTQYF.